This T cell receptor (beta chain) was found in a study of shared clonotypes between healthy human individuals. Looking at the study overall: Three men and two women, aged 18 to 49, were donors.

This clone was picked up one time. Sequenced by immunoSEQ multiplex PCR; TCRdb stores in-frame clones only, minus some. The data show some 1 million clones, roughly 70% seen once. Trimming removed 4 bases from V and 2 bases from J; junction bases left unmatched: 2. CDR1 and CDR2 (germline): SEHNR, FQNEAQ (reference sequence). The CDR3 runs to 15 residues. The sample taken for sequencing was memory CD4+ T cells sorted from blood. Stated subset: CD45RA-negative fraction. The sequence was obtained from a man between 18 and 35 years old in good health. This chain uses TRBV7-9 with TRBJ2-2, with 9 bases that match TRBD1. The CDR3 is CASSWGQGNTGELFF. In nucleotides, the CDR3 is TGTGCCAGCAGCTGGGGACAGGGAAACACCGGGGAGCTGTTTTTT.